Described below is a single TCR beta chain sequence and its context. Antigen specificity is unknown. The junction shows a germline mismatch at one end, possibly a read error. Per the germline V gene, CDR1 is DFQATT and CDR2 is SNEGSKA (reference sequence). The CDR3 sequence is 12 residues long. The data stem from a study of neurological immune-mediated disorders. Overall study: A relapsing-remitting course was seen in about 90% of the roughly 35 multiple sclerosis patients and a secondary progressive course in 3. Points from the study as a whole: HTLV-1-associated myelopathy ranked highest for TCR clonal expansion and multiple sclerosis lowest, beneath healthy controls.

The cDNA was synthesized by 5'RACE incorporating 10-nucleotide random UMIs. One entry per CDR3 protein results from TCRdb running MiXCR on the 5' RACE reads. This sample has 78,000 or so distinct CDR3 sequences, with approximately 5% found just once. The sequence was collected from a woman aged 25 to 45 with multiple sclerosis. The specimen was PBMCs. The J gene is TRBJ1-6, the V gene TRBV20-1; weak D call: TRBD1 (5 bases). Here the CDR3 reads CSVSGLNSPLHF. In nucleotides, the CDR3 is TGCAGTGTGTCAGGGCTCAATTCACCCCTACACTTT.